The T cell receptor (beta chain) under discussion was sequenced for a study of monozygotic twins with inflammatory bowel disease. Study-wide findings and caveats: No distinction between different T cell subtypes was possible.

Blood was drawn once per donor, and each sample measured around 2.6 ml. By frequency, this clonotype registers medium-sized. Its specificity is not known. The CDR3 is made up of 15 amino acids. In eight separate reactions per sample, cDNA was generated. With the 5' RACE reads reprocessed, TCRdb shows one record per CDR3 protein and no DNA. Its listing shows 400,000 to 500,000 distinct CDR3 sequences. The sequenced sample consisted of blood. This chain joins TRBV12-3 or TRBV12-4 and TRBJ2-1; with no DNA, the TCRdb D assignment of TRBD1 cannot be verified. This TCR was recovered from a human donor with ulcerative colitis or Crohn's disease, or a healthy co-twin of an affected twin (not recorded which). The CDR3 loop reads CASSPGQGGINEQFF.